The 5 T cell receptor beta chains in this list originate from one sample, sequenced in a study of post-analysis software for immune sequencing data. These TCRs' antigens remain unknown. Whole-study findings and limits: Five TRBV segments, including TRBV5-6, TRBV5-1 and TRBV20-1, were more frequent in patients than controls.

Every TCR beta cDNA library bore unique molecular identifiers. From the PCR reads, TCRdb called clonotypes with MiXCR, one entry per CDR3 protein. The sample comprises a few hundred thousand distinct CDR3 sequences, about 39% of which are singletons, and 7.5% to 8.5% rests with the top ten. The specimen sequenced was blood. These receptors were collected from a girl aged 2 to 9 with multiple sclerosis.

The V and J genes are TRBV7-9 and TRBJ2-3; weak D call: TRBD2 (5 bases). V lost 4 bases and J lost 2, with 13 bases in between. This CDR3 is built from 15 residues. The germline CDR1 and CDR2 sequences are SEHNR and FQNEAQ (reference sequence). Written as DNA, the CDR3 is TGTGCCAGCAGCTCGGGGATCGTCATCACAGATACGCAGTATTTT. This gives the protein CASSSGIVITDTQYF.

Concerning this clonotype itself: A read error may explain this, as a much larger clone is one base away. This chain joins TRBV29-1 and TRBJ2-5, with 9 bases that match TRBD1. The better agreement between TRBJ2-7 and the DNA end casts doubt on the J call. The CDR3 extends over 18 amino acids. Germline V gives CDR1 SQVTM, CDR2 ANQGSEA. The CDR3 DNA follows: TGCAGCGCCGTACTATTGGACAGGGGACAAATCGTCCCCTACGAGCAGTACTTC. This codes for CSAVLLDRGQIVPYEQYF.

As concerns this clonotype: At one end, the junction sequence differs from germline, possibly due to a read error. The chain recombines TRBV3-1 with TRBJ2-5; D is undetermined. This CDR3 is 12 amino acids long. Germline V gene sequence: CDR1 LGHDT, CDR2 YNNKEL (reference sequence). The CDR3 here is CASSQIQEAQYF. The CDR3 nucleotides read TGTGCCAGCAGCCAAATACAAGAGGCCCAGTACTTC.

The chain has TRBV19 and TRBJ2-7; a possible D gene is TRBD1 (6 bases). This CDR3 has 14 residues. The V end lost 4 bases, the J end lost 0 bases, and 10 bases lay between the germline ends. CDR1 is LNHDA, CDR2 SQIVND, per germline (reference sequence). CDR3 sequence reads: CASSRGGYSYEQYF. CDR3 nucleotide sequence: TGTGCCAGTAGTAGAGGGGGTTACTCCTACGAGCAGTACTTC.

This clonotype was seen only a few times. The chain recombines TRBV5-1 with TRBJ2-3, with a weak D call TRBD1 (6 bases). The CDR3 consists of 18 residues. The V gene lost 2 bases and the J gene lost 0 bases, with 19 bases spanning the gap. Germline loops: CDR1 SGHRS, CDR2 YFSETQ. CDR3 bases: TGCGCCAGCAGCTTTGCGAACACAGGGACGGGTAGCACAGATACGCAGTATTTT. This translates into CASSFANTGTGSTDTQYF.